What follows is one TCR beta chain and its context. The data were taken from a study of blood T cells in healthy people across ages. This CDR3 is built from 16 residues. The ends lost 2 bases at V and 1 base at J; junction bases unmatched: 5. Per the germline V gene, CDR1 is SGHRS and CDR2 is YFSETQ. Using a J-beta primer mix together with a sample-barcoded 5' primer, a second PCR was run for roughly 6 to 11 cycles. TCRdb ran MiXCR on the 5' RACE reads and lists one entry per CDR3 protein. The sample shows approximately 760,000 distinct CDR3 sequences, around 25% of them seen only once. This sample also appeared in a second study, on T cells of mothers and their children.

The TCR comes from a boy aged 5-17 years in good health. The chain joins TRBV5-1 to TRBJ2-2, with 7 nucleotides matching TRBD1. Specimen: blood. CDR3 in DNA: TGCGCCAGCAGCTTTTCTGACAGGGAGAACACCGGGGAGCTGTTTTTT. Its translation: CASSFSDRENTGELFF.